This TCR beta chain derives from a study of T cell responses to AZD1222 COVID-19 vaccine. V lost 6 bases and J 4 bases, leaving 21 bases between the germline ends. CDR1 is MNHEY, CDR2 SMNVEV, per germline (reference sequence). The length of the CDR3 is 17 residues. Concerning this clone: Its antigen is as yet unknown.

General study findings and limits: Spike-wide coverage was observed for vaccine-associated CD4 TCRs, with dominant responses at 160-218 and 743-854. A mostly white British donor set with more females was recruited, and clonal diversity was possibly underestimated. With two AZD1222 doses given, Spike-specific TCR breadth and depth both rose.

Clones were sequenced by immunoSEQ multiplex PCR, and TCRdb holds only the in-frame ones, with some missing. The table has some 100,000 clones, around nine tenths seen once. This clonotype was obtained from an adult in good health. Here the sequenced sample was peripheral blood, taken on day 0 of AZD1222 vaccination. The chain links TRBV27 to TRBJ2-2; D possibly corresponds to TRBD2 (6 bases). CDR3 loop: CASSRRDFERATGELFF. CDR3 in DNA: TGTGCCAGCAGCCGCCGGGACTTTGAGCGCGCCACCGGGGAGCTGTTTTTT.